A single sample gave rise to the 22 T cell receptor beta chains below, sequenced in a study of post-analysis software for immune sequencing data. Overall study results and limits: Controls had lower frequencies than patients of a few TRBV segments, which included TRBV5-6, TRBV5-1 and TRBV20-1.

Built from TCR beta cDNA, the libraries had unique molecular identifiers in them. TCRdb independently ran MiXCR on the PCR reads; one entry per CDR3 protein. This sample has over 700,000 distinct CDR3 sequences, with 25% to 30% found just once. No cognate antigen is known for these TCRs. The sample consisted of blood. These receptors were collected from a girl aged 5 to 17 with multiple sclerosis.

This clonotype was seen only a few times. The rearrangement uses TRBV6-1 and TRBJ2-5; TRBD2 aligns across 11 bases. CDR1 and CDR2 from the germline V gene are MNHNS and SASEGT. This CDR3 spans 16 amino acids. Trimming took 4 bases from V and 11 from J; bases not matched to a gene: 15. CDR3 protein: CASSATSGGIYNEQYF. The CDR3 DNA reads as TGTGCCAGCAGTGCCACTAGCGGGGGAATTTACAATGAGCAGTACTTC.

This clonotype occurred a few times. The DNA for the CDR3 is TGTGCCAGCAAGCCTTCAACAGATACGCAGTATTTT. As protein: CASKPSTDTQYF. The genes are TRBV27 and TRBJ2-3; no definite D call. Trimming pared 7 bases from V and 3 bases from J, leaving 8 bases between. CDR1 and CDR2 (germline): MNHEY, SMNVEV (reference sequence). The CDR3 consists of 12 residues.

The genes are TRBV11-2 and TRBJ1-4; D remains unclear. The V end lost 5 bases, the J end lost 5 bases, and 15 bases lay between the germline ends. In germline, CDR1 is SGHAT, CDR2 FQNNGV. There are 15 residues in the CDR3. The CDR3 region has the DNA TGTGCCAGCAGCGATCTGGGAACCGAGAATGAAAAACTGTTTTTT. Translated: CASSDLGTENEKLFF. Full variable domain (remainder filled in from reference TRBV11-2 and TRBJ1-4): EAGVAQSPRYKIIEKRQSVAFWCNPISGHATLYWYQQILGQGPKLLIQFQNNGVVDDSQLPKDRFSAERLKGVDSTLKIQPAKLEDSAVYLCASSDLGTENEKLFFGSGTQLSVL.

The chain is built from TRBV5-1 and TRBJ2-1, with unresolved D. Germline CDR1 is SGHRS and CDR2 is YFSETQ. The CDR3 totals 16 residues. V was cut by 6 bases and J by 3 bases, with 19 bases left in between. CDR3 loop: CASNRARNTLYNEQFF. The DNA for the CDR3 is TGCGCCAGCAACCGGGCTCGAAACACTCTCTACAATGAGCAGTTCTTC.

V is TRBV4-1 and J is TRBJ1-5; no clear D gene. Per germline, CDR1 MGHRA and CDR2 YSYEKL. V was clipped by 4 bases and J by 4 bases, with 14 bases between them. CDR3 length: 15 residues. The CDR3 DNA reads TGCGCCAGCAGCCCCCACGCGGGGTCTAATCAGCCCCAGCATTTT. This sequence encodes CASSPHAGSNQPQHF.

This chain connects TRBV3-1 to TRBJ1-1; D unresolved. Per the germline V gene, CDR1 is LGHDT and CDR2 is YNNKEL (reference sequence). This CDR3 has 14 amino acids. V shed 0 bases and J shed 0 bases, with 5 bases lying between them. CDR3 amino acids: CASSQDTMNTEAFF. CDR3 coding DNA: TGTGCCAGCAGCCAAGATACCATGAACACTGAAGCTTTCTTT.

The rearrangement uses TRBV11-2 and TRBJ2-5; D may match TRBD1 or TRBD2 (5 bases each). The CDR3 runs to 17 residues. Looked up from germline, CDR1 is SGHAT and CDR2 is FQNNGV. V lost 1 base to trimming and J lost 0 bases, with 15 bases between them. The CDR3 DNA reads TGTGCCAGCAGCTTAGGCGGGCAGGGCAGTCACCAAGAGACCCAGTACTTC. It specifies CASSLGGQGSHQETQYF.

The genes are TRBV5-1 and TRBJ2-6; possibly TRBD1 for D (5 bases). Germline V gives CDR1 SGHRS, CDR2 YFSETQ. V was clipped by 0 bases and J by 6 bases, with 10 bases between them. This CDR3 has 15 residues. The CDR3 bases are TGCGCCAGCAGCTTGGGTTCCAGGGAGGCCAACGTCCTGACTTTC. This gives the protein CASSLGSREANVLTF.

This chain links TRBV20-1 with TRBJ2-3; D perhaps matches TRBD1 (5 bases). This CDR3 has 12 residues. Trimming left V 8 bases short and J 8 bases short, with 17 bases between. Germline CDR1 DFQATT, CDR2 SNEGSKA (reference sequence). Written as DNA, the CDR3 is TGCAGTCCAGGCCACGCAAGGGGTACGCAGTATTTT. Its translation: CSPGHARGTQYF.

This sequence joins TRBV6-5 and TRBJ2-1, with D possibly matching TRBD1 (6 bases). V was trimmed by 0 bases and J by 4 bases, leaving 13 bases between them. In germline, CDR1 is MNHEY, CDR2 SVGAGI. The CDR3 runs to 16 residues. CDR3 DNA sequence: TGTGCCAGCAGTTACTCGTCAGGACAGAGGTACAATGAGCAGTTCTTC. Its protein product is CASSYSSGQRYNEQFF.

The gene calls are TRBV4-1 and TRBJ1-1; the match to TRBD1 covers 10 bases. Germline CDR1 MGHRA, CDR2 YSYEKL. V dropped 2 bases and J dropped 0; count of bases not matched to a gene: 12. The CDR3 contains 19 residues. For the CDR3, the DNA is TGCGCCAGCAGCCAAATAAGACAGGGGGCTCGGCATCTGAACACTGAAGCTTTCTTT. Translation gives CASSQIRQGARHLNTEAFF.

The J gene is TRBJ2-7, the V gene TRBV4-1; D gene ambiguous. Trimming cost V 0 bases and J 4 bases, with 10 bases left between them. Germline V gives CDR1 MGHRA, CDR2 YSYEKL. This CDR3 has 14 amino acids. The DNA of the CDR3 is TGCGCCAGCAGCCAAGAAGTTTACGGGTACGAGCAGTACGTC. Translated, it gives CASSQEVYGYEQYV.

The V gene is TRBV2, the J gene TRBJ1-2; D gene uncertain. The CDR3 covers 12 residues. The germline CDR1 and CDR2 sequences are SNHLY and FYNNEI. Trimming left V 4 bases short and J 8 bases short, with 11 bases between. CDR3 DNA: TGTGCCAGCAGTGTTATCTCCCCAGGCTACACCTTC. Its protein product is CASSVISPGYTF.

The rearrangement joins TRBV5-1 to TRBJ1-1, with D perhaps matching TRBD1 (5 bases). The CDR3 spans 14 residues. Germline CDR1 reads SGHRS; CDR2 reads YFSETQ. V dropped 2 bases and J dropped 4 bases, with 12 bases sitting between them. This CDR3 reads CASSFGSGRTEAFF. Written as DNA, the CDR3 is TGCGCCAGCAGCTTTGGCTCAGGGCGCACTGAAGCTTTCTTT.

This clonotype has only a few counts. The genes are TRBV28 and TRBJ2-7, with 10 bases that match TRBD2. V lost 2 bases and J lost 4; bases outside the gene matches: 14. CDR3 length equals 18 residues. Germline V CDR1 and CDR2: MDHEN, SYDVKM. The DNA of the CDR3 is TGTGCCAGCAGTTTAGCCATACAGCGGGAGGGTCTTTTGTACGAGCAGTACTTC. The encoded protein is CASSLAIQREGLLYEQYF. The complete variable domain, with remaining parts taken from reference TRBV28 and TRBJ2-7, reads DVKVTQSSRYLVKRTGEKVFLECVQDMDHENMFWYRQDPGLGLRLIYFSYDVKMKEKGDIPEGYSVSREKKERFSLILESASTNQTSMYLCASSLAIQREGLLYEQYFGPGTRLTVT.

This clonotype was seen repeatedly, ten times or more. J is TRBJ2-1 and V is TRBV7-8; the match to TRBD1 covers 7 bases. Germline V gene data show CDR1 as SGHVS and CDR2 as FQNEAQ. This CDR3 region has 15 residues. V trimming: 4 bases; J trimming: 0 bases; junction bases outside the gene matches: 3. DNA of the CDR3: TGTGCCAGCAGCTCGACAGGGAGCTCCTACAATGAGCAGTTCTTC. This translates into CASSSTGSSYNEQFF.

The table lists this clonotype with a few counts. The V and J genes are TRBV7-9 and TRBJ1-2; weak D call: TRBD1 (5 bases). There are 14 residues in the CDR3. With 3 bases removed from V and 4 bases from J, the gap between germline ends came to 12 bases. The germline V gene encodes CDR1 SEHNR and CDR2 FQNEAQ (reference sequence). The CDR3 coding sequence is TGTGCCAGCAGCTTGGGGACGGTAGTCTATGGCTACACCTTC. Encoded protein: CASSLGTVVYGYTF.

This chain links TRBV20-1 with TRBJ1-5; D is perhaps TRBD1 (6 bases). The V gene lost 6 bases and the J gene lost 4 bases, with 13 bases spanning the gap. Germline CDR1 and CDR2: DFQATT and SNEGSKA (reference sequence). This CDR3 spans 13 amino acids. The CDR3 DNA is TGCAGTGCACGAACAGGGCGGAATCAGCCCCAGCATTTT. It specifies CSARTGRNQPQHF.

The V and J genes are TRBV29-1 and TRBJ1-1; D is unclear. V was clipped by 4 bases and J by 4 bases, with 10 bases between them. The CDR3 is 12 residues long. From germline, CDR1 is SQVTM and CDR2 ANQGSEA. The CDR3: CSVAEVGTEAFF. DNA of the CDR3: TGCAGCGTTGCCGAAGTTGGCACTGAAGCTTTCTTT.

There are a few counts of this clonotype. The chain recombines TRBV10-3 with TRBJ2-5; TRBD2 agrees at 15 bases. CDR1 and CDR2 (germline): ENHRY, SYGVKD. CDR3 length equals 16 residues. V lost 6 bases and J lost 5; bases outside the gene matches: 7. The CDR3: CAISSGTSGGPETQYF. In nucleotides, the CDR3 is TGTGCCATCAGCTCCGGGACTAGCGGGGGGCCGGAGACCCAGTACTTC.

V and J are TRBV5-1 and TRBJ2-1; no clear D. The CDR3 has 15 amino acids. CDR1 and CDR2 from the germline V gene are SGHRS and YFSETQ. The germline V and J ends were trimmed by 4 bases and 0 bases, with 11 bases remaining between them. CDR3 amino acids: CASSPYTSSYNEQFF. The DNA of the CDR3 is TGCGCCAGCAGCCCGTACACGAGCTCCTACAATGAGCAGTTCTTC.

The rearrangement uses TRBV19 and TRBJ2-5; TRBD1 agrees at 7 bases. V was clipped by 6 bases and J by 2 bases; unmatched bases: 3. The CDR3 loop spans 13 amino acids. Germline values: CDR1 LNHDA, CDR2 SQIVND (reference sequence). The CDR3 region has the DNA TGTGCCAGTAGCCAGGGACAGCAAGAGACCCAGTACTTC. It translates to CASSQGQQETQYF.